The 29 T cell receptor beta chains presented below share a single source sample, sequenced in a study of CD4+ T cells in melanoma. Data came from immunoSEQ multiplex PCR; TCRdb stores just in-frame clones and leaves some out. The sample records over 100,000 clones, around 93% being singletons. Source material: peripheral blood. These receptors came from a human donor with melanoma.

The gene calls are TRBV7-9 and TRBJ1-6, with D tentatively TRBD1 (6 bases). Germline values: CDR1 SEHNR, CDR2 FQNEAQ (reference sequence). Trimming removed 2 bases at V and 8 bases at J, with 10 bases between. The CDR3 consists of 14 residues. CDR3 loop: CASSLMDSDSPLHF. CDR3 nucleotide sequence: TGTGCCAGCAGCTTAATGGACAGCGATTCACCCCTCCACTTT.

The chain combines TRBV7-9 with TRBJ2-1; D perhaps matches TRBD1 (5 bases). The germline CDR1 and CDR2 sequences are SEHNR and FQNEAQ (reference sequence). Trimming shortened V by 5 bases and J by 3 bases, and 11 bases separated the two germline ends. The CDR3 length is 14 residues. The CDR3 bases are TGTGCCAGCAGCCTGATGACAGACTACAATGAGCAGTTCTTC. It encodes CASSLMTDYNEQFF.

V is TRBV2 and J is TRBJ2-5; 12 nucleotides line up with TRBD2. This CDR3 is 19 amino acids long. Germline CDR1 SNHLY, CDR2 FYNNEI. The J segment lost 2 bases and the V segment lost 7 bases, leaving 17 bases of the junction unmatched. CDR3 sequence (DNA): TGTGCCAGCACCGACTGGACTAGCGGGACATTCTCCCCGCAAGAGACCCAGTACTTC. Protein: CASTDWTSGTFSPQETQYF.

The chain carries TRBV7-8 and TRBJ2-3; 8 nucleotides match TRBD1. CDR3 length: 14 amino acids. Germline CDR1 and CDR2: SGHVS and FQNEAQ. J was trimmed by 0 bases and V by 5 bases; bases with no gene match: 1. The CDR3: CASSPGGSTDTQYF. DNA for the CDR3: TGTGCCAGCAGCCCAGGGGGCAGCACAGATACGCAGTATTTT.

This chain uses TRBV19 with TRBJ1-6, with D possibly TRBD1 on 6 matching bases. Per germline, CDR1 LNHDA and CDR2 SQIVND (reference sequence). The CDR3 consists of 13 residues. V dropped 4 bases and J dropped 9 bases, with 10 bases sitting between them. CDR3 coding DNA: TGTGCCAGTAGTAAGGACAGAAGTTCACCCCTCCACTTT. Translated: CASSKDRSSPLHF.

This chain joins TRBV19 and TRBJ2-3; perhaps TRBD2 as D (6 bases). This CDR3 has 16 amino acids. V was cut by 5 bases and J by 4 bases, with 19 bases left in between. Germline V gene sequence: CDR1 LNHDA, CDR2 SQIVND (reference sequence). The chain's CDR3 is CASSPLEVGGADTQYF. The CDR3 coding sequence is TGTGCCAGTAGTCCCCTGGAAGTCGGGGGAGCAGATACGCAGTATTTT.

This chain joins TRBV7-2 and TRBJ2-5; D might be TRBD1 (6 bases). Trimming stripped 5 bases from V and 5 bases from J, with 15 bases between. The CDR3 totals 14 residues. Germline CDR1 and CDR2: SGHTA and FQGNSA. CDR3 in DNA: TGTGCCAGCAGCCCAGACAGGTTCCTTGAGACCCAGTACTTC. Translated: CASSPDRFLETQYF.

This chain uses TRBV6-5 with TRBJ2-3; D remains ambiguous. The V end was cut by 0 bases, the J end by 0 bases, with 7 bases between. CDR3 length equals 15 residues. Germline V gives CDR1 MNHEY, CDR2 SVGAGI. The CDR3 DNA is TGTGCCAGCAGTTACTCGGGCCCTAGCACAGATACGCAGTATTTT. Protein sequence: CASSYSGPSTDTQYF.

The chain joins TRBV28 to TRBJ1-5, with a weak D call TRBD1 (5 bases). Germline V gene data show CDR1 as MDHEN and CDR2 as SYDVKM. The V end was cut by 6 bases, the J end by 1 base, with 10 bases between. This CDR3 is 14 amino acids long. CDR3: CASSGPGSNQPQHF. DNA for the CDR3: TGTGCCAGCAGCGGTCCAGGGAGCAATCAGCCCCAGCATTTT.

This clone was seen more than once but under ten times. The genes are TRBV6-1 and TRBJ2-7, with D perhaps TRBD2 (6 bases). This CDR3 comprises 15 residues. CDR1 and CDR2 (germline): MNHNS, SASEGT. The V gene lost 7 bases and the J gene lost 0 bases, with 16 bases spanning the gap. CDR3 in DNA: TGTGCCAGCAATCCCGGGACTTCGCTCTCCTACGAGCAGTACTTC. This translates into CASNPGTSLSYEQYF.

CDR3 DNA sequence: TGTGCCAGTAGTATGCGTCCCGGCAGAACATACGAGCAGTACTTC. Translation gives CASSMRPGRTYEQYF. The chain employs TRBV19 and TRBJ2-7; the D is unclear. The CDR3 is 15 residues long. V was shortened by 3 bases and J by 4 bases, with 16 bases between the two germline ends. Germline loops: CDR1 LNHDA, CDR2 SQIVND (reference sequence).

The J gene is TRBJ2-3, the V gene TRBV30; 9 nucleotides agree with TRBD2. The J segment lost 1 base and the V segment lost 0 bases, leaving 8 bases of the junction unmatched. The CDR3 extends over 17 amino acids. CDR1 and CDR2 (germline): GTSNPN, SVGIG (reference sequence). The CDR3 protein is CAWSVLSSGAGTDTQYF. Written as DNA, the CDR3 is TGTGCCTGGAGTGTACTATCTAGCGGGGCAGGCACAGATACGCAGTATTTT.

This clone was found a few times. V usage is TRBV29-1 and J usage is TRBJ1-3; D not resolved. CDR3 size: 14 residues. In germline, CDR1 is SQVTM, CDR2 ANQGSEA. V shed 6 bases and J shed 1 base, with 13 bases lying between them. CDR3 residues: CSVRQTFSGNTIYF. CDR3 nucleotides: TGCAGCGTACGCCAAACTTTTTCTGGAAACACCATATATTTT.

The genes are TRBV19 and TRBJ2-3; the match to TRBD2 covers 11 bases. CDR1 and CDR2 from the germline V gene are LNHDA and SQIVND (reference sequence). After removal of 7 bases from V and 1 base from J, the junction contained 4 bases not matched to a gene. The CDR3 covers 15 residues. CDR3: CASTLSGGGTDTQYF. The CDR3 coding sequence is TGTGCCAGTACCCTTAGCGGGGGGGGCACAGATACGCAGTATTTT.

As DNA, the CDR3 is TGCGCCAGCAGCCAAGGGTTGAACAATGAGCAGTTCTTC. It yields the protein CASSQGLNNEQFF. This chain uses TRBV4-1 with TRBJ2-1, with unresolved D. The CDR3 covers 13 residues. Germline assignment: CDR1 MGHRA and CDR2 YSYEKL. V lost 1 base and J 5 bases, leaving 6 bases between the germline ends.

The rearrangement uses TRBV28 and TRBJ2-7; D unclear. V was pared by 3 bases and J by 6 bases, with 9 bases between. This CDR3 contains 12 residues. Germline CDR1 and CDR2: MDHEN and SYDVKM. The CDR3 protein is CASSFEQFEQYF. The CDR3 nucleotides are TGTGCCAGCAGTTTTGAGCAATTCGAGCAGTACTTC.

In nucleotides, the CDR3 is TGTGCCGGAAATTTGAAGGACAGGACCTACGAGCAGTACTTC. Translation gives CAGNLKDRTYEQYF. The chain joins TRBV30 to TRBJ2-7, with TRBD1 identical over 7 bases. Germline-derived CDR1 and CDR2 are GTSNPN and SVGIG (reference sequence). V lost 8 bases, J lost 2 bases, and 12 bases stayed unmatched. The CDR3 consists of 14 residues. Variable domain in full (rest from reference TRBV30 and TRBJ2-7): SQTIHQWPATLVQPVGSPLSLECTVEGTSNPNLYWYRQAAGRGLQLLFYSVGIGQISSEVPQNLSASRPQDRQFILSSKKLLLSDSGFYLCAGNLKDRTYEQYFGPGTRLTVT.

The rearrangement uses TRBV5-4 and TRBJ1-1, with 7 bases matching TRBD1. CDR1 and CDR2 (germline): SGHNT, YYREEE (reference sequence). The CDR3 consists of 14 residues. Trimming at V came to 2 bases and at J to 3 bases, leaving 4 bases not matched to a gene. The CDR3 region has the DNA TGTGCCAGCAGCTTAACCAGGGGGGACACTGAAGCTTTCTTT. This encodes CASSLTRGDTEAFF.

The chain couples TRBV28 to TRBJ2-7, with TRBD2 identical over 9 bases. The CDR3 is made up of 17 amino acids. With V trimmed by 1 base and J by 1 base, 8 bases remained unmatched. Germline V gene sequence: CDR1 MDHEN, CDR2 SYDVKM. CDR3 DNA: TGTGCCAGCAGTTTATCCCTAGCGGGGCAAATGTCCTACGAGCAGTACTTC. This sequence encodes CASSLSLAGQMSYEQYF.

The genes are TRBV29-1 and TRBJ1-2, with 7 bases aligning to TRBD1. The V gene's germline CDR1 is SQVTM and CDR2 ANQGSEA. The CDR3 sequence is 16 residues long. The V segment lost 1 base and the J segment 1 base; nucleotides outside the gene matches: 9. CDR3 sequence (DNA): TGCAGCGTTGAAGCTTCCCGACAGGGAGGTAACTATGGCTACACCTTC. Translating it yields CSVEASRQGGNYGYTF.

This chain uses TRBV5-4 with TRBJ2-3; 10 bases align to TRBD2. The CDR3 sequence is 16 residues long. Germline CDR1 reads SGHNT; CDR2 reads YYREEE (reference sequence). Trimming removed 1 base from V and 1 base from J; junction bases left unmatched: 3. The CDR3 DNA follows: TGTGCCAGCAGCTTGCTAGCGGGAGAGGGCACAGATACGCAGTATTTT. Translated, it gives CASSLLAGEGTDTQYF.

The chain uses TRBV4-3 and TRBJ2-1; D gene unclear. The CDR3 is 13 residues long. V was trimmed by 3 bases and J by 2 bases, leaving 5 bases between them. Germline lookup yields CDR1 LGHNA and CDR2 YSLEER. CDR3 region: CASSQGTYNEQFF. The CDR3 region has the DNA TGCGCCAGCAGCCAGGGCACCTACAATGAGCAGTTCTTC.

This chain links TRBV7-2 with TRBJ2-5; D uncertain. The CDR3 has 13 amino acids. From germline, CDR1 is SGHTA and CDR2 FQGNSA. The ends were cut back, 5 bases at V and 5 bases at J, with 12 bases in the middle. The chain's CDR3 is CASSRGISETQYF. In nucleotides, the CDR3 is TGTGCCAGCAGCCGAGGTATTTCGGAGACCCAGTACTTC.

This clone occurred a few times. The chain is built from TRBV9 and TRBJ1-3; D gene uncertain. V was pared by 4 bases and J by 4 bases, with 12 bases between. Germline V gene lookup returns CDR1 SGDLS and CDR2 YYNGEE. The CDR3 contains 14 residues. CDR3: CASSLQDGGNTIYF. Written as DNA, the CDR3 is TGTGCCAGCAGCCTGCAGGACGGGGGAAACACCATATATTTT.

The V call is TRBV28, the J call TRBJ2-5, with TRBD2 matching over 11 bases. Germline-derived CDR1 and CDR2 are MDHEN and SYDVKM. This CDR3 is built from 15 residues. The trim removed 6 bases at V and 5 bases at J, leaving 8 bases unmatched. The CDR3 region has the DNA TGTGCCAGCAGCCGTACTAGCGGGAGTAGGGAGACCCAGTACTTC. Residues: CASSRTSGSRETQYF.

This rearrangement joins TRBV5-6 to TRBJ1-2, with no clear D. V was clipped by 4 bases and J by 4 bases, with 11 bases between them. There are 13 residues in the CDR3. Per germline, CDR1 SGHDT and CDR2 YYEEEE. CDR3 sequence reads: CASSNTVIYGYTF. DNA for the CDR3: TGTGCCAGCAGCAACACGGTGATCTATGGCTACACCTTC.

The chain is built from TRBV4-3 and TRBJ1-1; weak D call: TRBD1 (5 bases). The CDR3 has 15 residues. Germline V lookup: CDR1 LGHNA, CDR2 YSLEER. V lost 1 base to trimming and J lost 6 bases, with 15 bases between them. The DNA for the CDR3 is TGCGCCAGCAGCCAAGTCGGCCGTGGGGCCCCTGAAGCTTTCTTT. Translating gives CASSQVGRGAPEAFF.

Note on this clone: At the DNA level, this CDR3 is encoded by other sequences in the same sample as well. The V and J genes are TRBV28 and TRBJ1-1; D remains ambiguous. Germline values: CDR1 MDHEN, CDR2 SYDVKM. The CDR3 is made up of 12 amino acids. Trimming cost V 2 bases and J 1 base, with 2 bases left between them. CDR3 in amino acids: CASSLGNTEAFF. The CDR3 region has the DNA TGTGCCAGCAGTTTAGGGAACACTGAAGCTTTCTTT.

The chain carries TRBV7-9 and TRBJ2-1; 7 bases match TRBD2. The J segment lost 0 bases and the V segment lost 4 bases, leaving 3 bases of the junction unmatched. This CDR3 spans 15 amino acids. Per germline, CDR1 SEHNR and CDR2 FQNEAQ (reference sequence). CDR3 sequence (DNA): TGTGCCAGCAGCTGGGGGGGGAGCTCCTACAATGAGCAGTTCTTC. Translation: CASSWGGSSYNEQFF.